Below, 17 T cell receptor beta chains from the same sample are listed, as sequenced in a study of shared clonotypes between healthy human individuals. Here immunoSEQ multiplex PCR was the method, and the copy in TCRdb shows in-frame clones only, minus some. The sample shows fewer than 3 million clones, 85% to 95% of them seen only once. Sequenced: naive CD4+ T cells from PBMCs. Subset here: CD45RA+ positively selected. The receptors stem from a man aged 18 to 35 in good health. Some clones in this sample may be carry-over from other donors' samples.

This chain uses TRBV5-6 with TRBJ1-1, with D uncertain. The CDR3 has 14 amino acids. Trimming took 3 bases from V and 4 from J, leaving 13 bases between them. Germline V gives CDR1 SGHDT, CDR2 YYEEEE. The CDR3 protein is CASSSPVVGTEAFF. The CDR3 bases are TGTGCCAGCAGCTCCCCCGTGGTGGGCACTGAAGCTTTCTTT.

V usage is TRBV19 and J usage is TRBJ1-2; D is perhaps TRBD1 (6 bases). V lost 5 bases and J 8 bases, leaving 15 bases between the germline ends. The germline gives CDR1 LNHDA, CDR2 SQIVND (reference sequence). The CDR3 is made up of 13 amino acids. Here the CDR3 reads CASSLQGTAGYTF. The CDR3 region has the DNA TGTGCCAGTAGTTTACAGGGAACGGCGGGCTACACCTTC.

This chain links TRBV7-2 with TRBJ2-2; D is possibly TRBD2 (5 bases). The CDR3 runs 16 residues. CDR1 and CDR2 from the germline V gene are SGHTA and FQGNSA. The ends were cut back, 5 bases at V and 3 bases at J, with 16 bases in the middle. The chain's CDR3 is CASSRSLRTYTGELFF. The DNA of the CDR3 is TGTGCCAGCAGCCGGTCCCTCCGGACTTACACCGGGGAGCTGTTTTTT.

This rearrangement joins TRBV5-6 to TRBJ2-1; D is uncertain. This CDR3 spans 12 amino acids. Between the trimmed V and J ends, which lost 4 bases and 7 bases, there was a span of 9 bases. Germline V CDR1 and CDR2: SGHDT, YYEEEE. CDR3 region: CASSLGRNEQFF. The DNA of the CDR3 is TGTGCCAGCAGCCTTGGACGTAATGAGCAGTTCTTC. Looking up the rest from reference TRBV5-6 and TRBJ2-1 gives the full variable domain: DAGVTQSPTHLIKTRGQQVTLRCSPKSGHDTVSWYQQALGQGPQFIFQYYEEEERQRGNFPDRFSGHQFPNYSSELNVNALLLGDSALYLCASSLGRNEQFFGPGTRLTVL.

This sequence joins TRBV15 and TRBJ2-5; D unresolved. The CDR3 length is 12 residues. The ends were cut back, 2 bases at V and 3 bases at J, with 4 bases in the middle. CDR1 is LNHNV, CDR2 YYDKDF, per germline (reference sequence). Written as DNA, the CDR3 is TGTGCCACCAGCAGACTAGAAGAGACCCAGTACTTC. It codes for CATSRLEETQYF. Full variable domain (remainder filled in from reference TRBV15 and TRBJ2-5): DAMVIQNPRYQVTQFGKPVTLSCSQTLNHNVMYWYQQKSSQAPKLLFHYYDKDFNNEADTPDNFQSRRPNTSFCFLDIRSPGLGDTAMYLCATSRLEETQYFGPGTRLLVL.

V usage is TRBV9 and J usage is TRBJ2-7; 10 bases agree with TRBD1. V was clipped by 4 bases and J by 5 bases; unmatched bases: 6. This CDR3 has 14 residues. In germline, CDR1 is SGDLS, CDR2 YYNGEE. This CDR3 reads CASSPTGGRDEQYF. As DNA, the CDR3 is TGTGCCAGCAGCCCGACAGGGGGCAGGGACGAGCAGTACTTC.

The J gene is TRBJ1-2, the V gene TRBV28; 7 bases map to TRBD1. J lost 2 bases, V lost 7 bases, and 4 bases had no gene match. The CDR3 runs to 13 residues. CDR1 is MDHEN, CDR2 SYDVKM, per germline. CDR3 region: CASTLTGNYGYTF. CDR3 coding DNA: TGTGCCAGCACCTTGACAGGGAACTATGGCTACACCTTC.

The chain carries TRBV29-1 and TRBJ2-7; 9 bases line up with TRBD1. Germline trimming cut 4 bases from V and 2 bases from J; bases unmatched to any gene: 6. Germline V gene data show CDR1 as SQVTM and CDR2 as ANQGSEA. This CDR3 has 14 amino acids. The CDR3 loop reads CSVGNRGLPYEQYF. DNA for the CDR3: TGCAGCGTTGGTAACAGGGGGCTTCCCTACGAGCAGTACTTC.

To note about this clone: Other DNA sequences within the sample encode an identical CDR3. The chain has TRBV7-3 and TRBJ2-6; TRBD1 is a possible D gene (6 bases). Germline CDR1 and CDR2: SGHTA and FQGTGA. The germline V and J ends were trimmed by 8 bases and 2 bases, with 10 bases remaining between them. The CDR3 has 14 amino acids. DNA of the CDR3: TGTGCCAGCTCGGCAGGGGCTGGGGCCAACGTCCTGACTTTC. Translation: CASSAGAGANVLTF.

The V call is TRBV2, the J call TRBJ1-4, with D uncertain. The V and J ends lost 8 bases and 0 bases respectively, with 10 bases between them. The CDR3 has 14 amino acids. Germline lookup yields CDR1 SNHLY and CDR2 FYNNEI. CDR3 coding DNA: TGTGCCAGCTGCTTCCTTTCAACTAATGAAAAACTGTTTTTT. Its translation is CASCFLSTNEKLFF.

CDR3 bases: TGTGCCACCAGCAGAGATCGAACTCTCTCTGGAAACACCATATATTTT. This gives the protein CATSRDRTLSGNTIYF. V and J are TRBV15 and TRBJ1-3, with D uncertain. V was shortened by 0 bases and J by 0 bases, with 9 bases between the two germline ends. CDR1 LNHNV and CDR2 YYDKDF come from the germline V gene (reference sequence). The CDR3 contains 16 residues. Based on the CDR3 plus reference TRBV15 and TRBJ1-3, the full variable domain is DAMVIQNPRYQVTQFGKPVTLSCSQTLNHNVMYWYQQKSSQAPKLLFHYYDKDFNNEADTPDNFQSRRPNTSFCFLDIRSPGLGDTAMYLCATSRDRTLSGNTIYFGEGSWLTVV.

The chain is built from TRBV6-1 and TRBJ2-2; 10 positions match TRBD1. The junction had 7 bases not matched to a gene; V was cut back by 6 bases and J by 6 bases. This CDR3 has 15 amino acids. Germline lookup yields CDR1 MNHNS and CDR2 SASEGT. Here the CDR3 reads CASSLLGTGAGELFF. CDR3 in DNA: TGTGCCAGCAGCTTATTGGGGACAGGGGCCGGGGAGCTGTTTTTT.

The V and J genes are TRBV2 and TRBJ1-1, with D unresolved. CDR3 length: 13 residues. V lost 6 bases to trimming and J lost 3 bases, with 11 bases between them. Looked up from germline, CDR1 is SNHLY and CDR2 is FYNNEI. DNA of the CDR3: TGTGCCAGCAGGACCAAATGGGACACTGAAGCTTTCTTT. Translation: CASRTKWDTEAFF.

This clone showed up just once. The chain employs TRBV15 and TRBJ1-5; TRBD1 might be the D (6 bases). V lost 2 bases to trimming and J lost 9 bases, with 14 bases between them. This CDR3 has 14 residues. Germline assignment: CDR1 LNHNV and CDR2 YYDKDF (reference sequence). CDR3 sequence (DNA): TGTGCCACCAGCAGACAAATACAGGGACGGCCCCAGCATTTT. This sequence encodes CATSRQIQGRPQHF.

The chain links TRBV30 to TRBJ2-7, with D possibly TRBD1 on 8 matching bases. Germline V gene lookup returns CDR1 GTSNPN and CDR2 SVGIG (reference sequence). V dropped 3 bases and J dropped 6 bases, with 15 bases sitting between them. The CDR3 is 13 residues long. The CDR3: CAWRRTGRGEQYF. The CDR3 DNA is TGTGCCTGGAGACGGACAGGGAGGGGCGAGCAGTACTTC.

The chain recombines TRBV6-5 with TRBJ1-2; D gene uncertain. CDR1 is MNHEY and CDR2 is SVGAGI in the germline V gene. The CDR3 is 14 residues long. Trimming removed 4 bases from V and 1 base from J, with 10 bases in between. CDR3 amino acids: CASSSGDINYGYTF. CDR3 DNA: TGTGCCAGCAGTTCCGGAGACATTAACTATGGCTACACCTTC.

This chain links TRBV4-1 with TRBJ2-3; D might be TRBD2 (5 bases). The CDR3 is made up of 15 amino acids. Germline loops: CDR1 MGHRA, CDR2 YSYEKL. V lost 4 bases to trimming and J lost 0 bases, with 11 bases between them. CDR3 in amino acids: CASSPTGISTDTQYF. CDR3 bases: TGCGCCAGCAGCCCAACCGGGATTAGCACAGATACGCAGTATTTT.